Detailed here is one T cell receptor (beta chain). The antigen is not known. As defined, naive CD8 cells were CD45RO-negative and positively selected for CCR7, with terminally differentiated effector memory CD45RA+ cells excluded. V gave up 7 bases and J gave up 6 bases; unmatched junction bases: 5. Germline V gene data show CDR1 as MDHEN and CDR2 as SYDVKM. The length of the CDR3 is 15 residues. This sample was included in a study of shared clonotypes between healthy human individuals. Sequencing used immunoSEQ multiplex PCR; TCRdb keeps in-frame clones, though not all of them. The table records around 2.1 million clones, approximately 94% of them present only once. General study findings and limits: Relative to memory subsets, naive subsets generally showed larger estimated richness.

This TCR derives from a man younger than 35 in good health. Some clones in this sample may be carry-over from other donors' samples. The chain recombines TRBV28 with TRBJ2-4; TRBD2 agrees at 14 bases. Material for sequencing was naive CD8+ T cells from PBMCs. The DNA of the CDR3 is TGTGCCAGCAACGGACTAGCGGGAGGAGCAAACATTCAGTACTTC. Its protein is CASNGLAGGANIQYF. The entire variable domain, with the rest obtained from reference TRBV28 and TRBJ2-4, is as follows: DVKVTQSSRYLVKRTGEKVFLECVQDMDHENMFWYRQDPGLGLRLIYFSYDVKMKEKGDIPEGYSVSREKKERFSLILESASTNQTSMYLCASNGLAGGANIQYFGAGTRLSVL.